The T cell receptor (beta chain) under discussion was sequenced for a study of cytomegalovirus exposure and HLA in healthy donors. As concerns this clone: Its specificity is unknown.

The PCR employed 60 Vbeta primers together with 13 Jbeta primers. The table came from immunoSEQ multiplex PCR; TCRdb's copy has only in-frame clones and leaves some out. The data show 180,000 or so clones, around 80% seen once. At sampling all donors were nominally healthy, likely with unrecorded immune exposures. Overall study findings and caveats: Most of the TCR beta V segments (in an earlier analysis) were productive either about 87% or about 30% of the time. Per published accounts, TCR beta sequences correctly predicted the HLA-A and HLA-B alleles of most subjects. Under in vitro conditions, a few CMV-associated chains were confirmed as specific for CMV antigens.

The CDR3 spans 13 residues. After removal of 4 bases from V and 4 bases from J, the junction contained 1 base not matched to a gene. Germline V gene lookup returns CDR1 SQVTM and CDR2 ANQGSEA. The V and J genes are TRBV29-1 and TRBJ1-5; TRBD1 matches at 10 bases. This clonotype was sampled from a woman aged 45-60 years in good health and CMV-seronegative. Material: PBMCs. This CDR3 reads CSVGTGGNQPQHF. The CDR3 nucleotides read TGCAGCGTTGGGACAGGGGGGAATCAGCCCCAGCATTTT.